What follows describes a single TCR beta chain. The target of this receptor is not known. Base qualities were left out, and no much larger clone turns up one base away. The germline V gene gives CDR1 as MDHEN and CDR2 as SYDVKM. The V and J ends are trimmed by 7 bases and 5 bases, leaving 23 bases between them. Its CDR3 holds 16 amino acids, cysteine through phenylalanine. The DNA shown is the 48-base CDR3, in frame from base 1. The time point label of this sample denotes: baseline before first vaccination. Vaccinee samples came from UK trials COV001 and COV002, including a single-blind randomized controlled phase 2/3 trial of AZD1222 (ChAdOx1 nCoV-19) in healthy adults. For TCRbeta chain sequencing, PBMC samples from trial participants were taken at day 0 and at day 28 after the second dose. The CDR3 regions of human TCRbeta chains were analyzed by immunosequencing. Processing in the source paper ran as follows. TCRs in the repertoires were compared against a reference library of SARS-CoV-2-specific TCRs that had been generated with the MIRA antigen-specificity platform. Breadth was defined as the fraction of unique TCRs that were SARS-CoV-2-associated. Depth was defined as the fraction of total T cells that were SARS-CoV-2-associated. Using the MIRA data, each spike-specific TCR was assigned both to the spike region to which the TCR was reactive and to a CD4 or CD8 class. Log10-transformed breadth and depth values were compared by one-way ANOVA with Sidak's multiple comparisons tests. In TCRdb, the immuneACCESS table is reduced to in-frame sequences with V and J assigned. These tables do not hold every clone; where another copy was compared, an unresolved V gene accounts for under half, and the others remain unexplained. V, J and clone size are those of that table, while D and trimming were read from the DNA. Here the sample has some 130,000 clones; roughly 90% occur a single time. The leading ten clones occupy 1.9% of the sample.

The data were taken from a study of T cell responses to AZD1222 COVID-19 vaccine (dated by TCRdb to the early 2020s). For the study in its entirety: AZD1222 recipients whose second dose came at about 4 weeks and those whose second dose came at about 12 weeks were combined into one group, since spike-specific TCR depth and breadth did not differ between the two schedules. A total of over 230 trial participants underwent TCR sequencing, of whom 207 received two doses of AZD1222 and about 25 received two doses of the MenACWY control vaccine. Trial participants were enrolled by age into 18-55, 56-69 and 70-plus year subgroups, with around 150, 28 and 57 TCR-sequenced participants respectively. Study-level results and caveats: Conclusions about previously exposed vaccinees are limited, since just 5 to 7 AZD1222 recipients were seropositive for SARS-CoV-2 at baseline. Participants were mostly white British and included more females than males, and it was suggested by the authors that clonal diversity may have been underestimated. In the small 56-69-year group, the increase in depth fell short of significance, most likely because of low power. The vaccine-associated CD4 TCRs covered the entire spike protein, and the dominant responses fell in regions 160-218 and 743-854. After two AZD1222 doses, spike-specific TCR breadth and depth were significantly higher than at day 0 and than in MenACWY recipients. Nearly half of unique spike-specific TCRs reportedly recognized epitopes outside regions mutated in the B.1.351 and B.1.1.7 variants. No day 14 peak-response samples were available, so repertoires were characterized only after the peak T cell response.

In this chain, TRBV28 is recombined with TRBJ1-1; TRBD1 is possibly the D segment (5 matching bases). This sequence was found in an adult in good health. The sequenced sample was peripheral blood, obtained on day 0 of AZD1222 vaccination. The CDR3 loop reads CASTPAVGGGWTEAFF. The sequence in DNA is TGTGCCAGCACTCCCGCTGTGGGGGGAGGGTGGACTGAAGCTTTCTTT.